Ten or more counts support the clone carrying this T cell receptor (beta chain). Its antigen is unidentified. The germline CDR1 and CDR2 sequences are MNHEY and SVGEGT. The CDR3 loop spans 13 amino acids. Trimming shortened V by 2 bases and J by 10 bases, and 12 bases separated the two germline ends. These data belong to a study of T-cell memory formation after mild COVID-19. For the study at large: Largely donor-specific sequence clusters came from a couple of donors.

TCRdb recomputed calls from the 5' RACE reads with MiXCR, one row per CDR3 protein. The repertoire holds around 390,000 distinct CDR3 sequences, with 15% to 20% as singletons. The study's findings and limits: Some clones that responded turned up in pre-infection memory, which suggests that cross-reactive memory joined in. Later expanders leaned CD4+, whereas clones that contracted between day 15 and 85 were balanced CD4/CD8. In second-wave clones peaking day 37, SARS-CoV-2 specificity remained unconfirmed.

The sample consisted of PBMCs or a T cell subset sorted from them (not recorded which). The TCR comes from a man aged 18 to 29 who had mild COVID-19 (a few samples of this study predate the infection). Cell type and time point are not known. The chain employs TRBV6-2 or TRBV6-3 and TRBJ2-1; D is unresolved. In nucleotides, the CDR3 is TGTGCCAGCAGTTACGAAAGTGGGCTGGAGCAGTTCTTC. As protein: CASSYESGLEQFF.